The clone carrying this T cell receptor beta chain appeared a few times. This specimen belongs to a study of T cells after yellow fever vaccination. CDR1 is SGHTA, CDR2 FQGNSA, per germline. The CDR3 has 12 residues. V lost 4 bases to trimming and J lost 7 bases, with 8 bases between them. Template-switching 5'RACE yielded the TCR cDNA; a universal primer site and UMIs were added in the process. TCRdb re-analysed the 5' RACE reads in MiXCR, keeping a single row per CDR3 protein. The repertoire holds about 160,000 distinct CDR3 sequences, with approximately 6.8% as singletons. This TCR was recovered from a man aged 18 to 35 who received the YFV17D yellow fever vaccine. The source was CD4+ T cells sorted from PBMCs, collected roughly 5 days after the first yellow fever vaccination. The chain couples TRBV7-2 to TRBJ1-5; no clear D. In DNA, the CDR3 is TGTGCCAGCAGCTCGCTACAGCAGCCCCAGCATTTT. It codes for CASSSLQQPQHF.